This T cell receptor (beta chain) was obtained from a study of blood T cell repertoires in COVID-19. Study in general: The origin of the acute and convalescent COVID-19 samples was the United States, Italy and Spain.

Unmatched junction bases numbered 5, after V lost 6 bases and J lost 1 base. This CDR3 is built from 14 residues. Germline V lookup: CDR1 MNHEY, CDR2 SMNVEV (reference sequence). The assay was immunoSEQ multiplex PCR, and TCRdb's table has in-frame clones only and misses some. Here the sample spans approximately 220,000 clones, 86% being singletons. Sequenced input: PBMCs or T cells enriched from blood (not recorded which). The TCR sequence derives from a woman between 25 and 40 years old who had been exposed to COVID-19. The chain combines TRBV27 with TRBJ1-1; 7 bases align to TRBD1. CDR3 nucleotides: TGTGCCAGCAGAAGACAGGGTCCGAACACTGAAGCTTTCTTT. Translating gives CASRRQGPNTEAFF.